This T cell receptor beta chain emerged from a study of shared clonotypes between healthy human individuals. General study points: What limited the represented genetic and exposure-history diversity was the small number of donors. Sampling involved blood alone; tissue repertoires likely differ.

Sequenced by immunoSEQ multiplex PCR; TCRdb stores in-frame clones only, minus some. The sample lists around 440,000 clones, roughly three quarters occurring once. This CDR3 region has 15 residues. The germline CDR1 and CDR2 sequences are MDHEN and SYDVKM. Of note for this clone: What it binds is unknown. The junction differs from germline at one of its ends, possibly a read error.

The study used some 100 million PBMCs per unsorted sample for genomic DNA. Sequenced input: PBMCs. The TCR originated in a woman aged 40 to 50 in good health. Some clones in this sample may be carry-over from other donors' samples. The chain couples TRBV28 to TRBJ1-2, with D hard to call. The CDR3 nucleotides read TGTGCCGGCAGTTACATTGAAGGAGCGGACTATGGCTACACCTTC. This codes for CAGSYIEGADYGYTF.